Below are 32 T cell receptor beta chains sequenced from a single sample in a study of blood T cell repertoires in COVID-19. Libraries were prepared by immunoSEQ multiplex PCR; TCRdb keeps only in-frame clonotypes and omits some of them. The table includes roughly 200,000 clones, about 83% detected once. Sequenced material: PBMCs or T cells enriched from blood (not recorded which). These receptors came from a man aged 35-49 years with acute COVID-19.

V gene TRBV28 combines with J gene TRBJ2-2; D is unclear. Germline CDR1 and CDR2: MDHEN and SYDVKM. Trimming pared 3 bases from V and 7 bases from J, leaving 3 bases between. CDR3 size: 11 residues. The CDR3 reads CASSLSGELFF. Written as DNA, the CDR3 is TGTGCCAGCAGTTTGAGCGGGGAGCTGTTTTTT.

V gene TRBV19 combines with J gene TRBJ1-1, with TRBD1 matching over 7 bases. V shed 5 bases, J shed 11 bases, and the junction held 17 bases outside the gene matches. CDR3 length: 15 residues. CDR1 is LNHDA, CDR2 SQIVND, per germline (reference sequence). CDR3: CASSPRGAGYREAFF. The CDR3 bases are TGTGCCAGTAGTCCCAGGGGGGCAGGCTATCGTGAGGCTTTCTTT.

The chain recombines TRBV19 with TRBJ2-3; no definite D call. Between the trimmed V and J ends, which lost 0 bases and 3 bases, there was a span of 10 bases. Germline V gene lookup returns CDR1 LNHDA and CDR2 SQIVND (reference sequence). CDR3 length equals 15 residues. CDR3 DNA: TGTGCCAGTAGTATAGATCAGGTAGAGACAGATACGCAGTATTTT. It is translated as CASSIDQVETDTQYF.

The genes are TRBV6-1 and TRBJ1-5, with no clear D. The length of the CDR3 is 16 residues. V lost 1 base, J lost 0 bases, and 10 bases lay in between. Germline assignment: CDR1 MNHNS and CDR2 SASEGT. The DNA of the CDR3 is TGTGCCAGCAGTGAAGTCGGGTTTTATAGCAATCAGCCCCAGCATTTT. As protein: CASSEVGFYSNQPQHF.

V is TRBV19 and J is TRBJ1-1, with a weak D call TRBD1 (5 bases). CDR3 length: 16 amino acids. Per the germline V gene, CDR1 is LNHDA and CDR2 is SQIVND (reference sequence). Trimming took off 7 bases at V and 3 bases at J, with 21 bases between the two ends. The CDR3 loop reads CASKGQEYAPDTEAFF. CDR3 DNA sequence: TGTGCCAGTAAGGGGCAGGAATACGCCCCGGACACTGAAGCTTTCTTT.

The gene calls are TRBV29-1 and TRBJ2-5, with unresolved D. The CDR3 length is 12 residues. Germline V gives CDR1 SQVTM, CDR2 ANQGSEA. Trimming took 6 bases from V and 2 from J, leaving 10 bases between them. CDR3 DNA: TGCAGCGTCACAGAGCTACAAGAGACCCAGTACTTC. Encoded protein: CSVTELQETQYF.

A single count supports this clone. This sequence joins TRBV29-1 and TRBJ2-1, with 7 bases fitting TRBD1. V lost 0 bases, J lost 0 bases, and 5 bases stayed unmatched. Germline V gene sequence: CDR1 SQVTM, CDR2 ANQGSEA. The CDR3 is made up of 16 amino acids. In nucleotides, the CDR3 is TGCAGCGTTGAAGAAGGGACAGCCAGCTCCTACAATGAGCAGTTCTTC. It translates to CSVEEGTASSYNEQFF.

Only a few counts were recorded for this clone. The J gene is TRBJ2-4, the V gene TRBV5-1, with D maybe TRBD2 (6 bases). Trimming removed 3 bases from V and 6 bases from J, with 10 bases in between. CDR1 is SGHRS and CDR2 is YFSETQ in the germline V gene. The CDR3 has 13 amino acids. CDR3 DNA: TGCGCCAGCAGCTCTGAGGGACTAAACATTCAGTACTTC. Translation gives CASSSEGLNIQYF. The full variable domain, in which reference TRBV5-1 and TRBJ2-4 provide the parts outside the CDR3, is KAGVTQTPRYLIKTRGQQVTLSCSPISGHRSVSWYQQTPGQGLQFLFEYFSETQRNKGNFPGRFSGRQFSNSRSEMNVSTLELGDSALYLCASSSEGLNIQYFGAGTRLSVL.

This clone was counted once. The chain uses TRBV18 and TRBJ2-4, with TRBD1 matching 8 bases. Germline loops: CDR1 KGHSH, CDR2 LQKENI. This CDR3 has 15 amino acids. V lost 5 bases and J lost 6; bases outside the gene matches: 9. The CDR3: CASSLAGQGGNIQYF. CDR3 DNA: TGTGCCAGCTCATTGGCCGGACAGGGCGGAAACATTCAGTACTTC.

The chain links TRBV18 to TRBJ2-1, with 9 bases fitting TRBD1. CDR3 length: 15 amino acids. Looked up from germline, CDR1 is KGHSH and CDR2 is LQKENI. Trimming cost V 4 bases and J 2 bases; bases outside gene matches: 3. The CDR3 sequence: CASSHRDRAYNEQFF. The CDR3 coding sequence is TGTGCCAGCTCACACCGGGACAGGGCCTACAATGAGCAGTTCTTC.

The rearrangement links TRBV29-1 to TRBJ2-7, with D possibly TRBD2 on 5 matching bases. Germline values: CDR1 SQVTM, CDR2 ANQGSEA. This CDR3 spans 12 amino acids. Trimming pared 7 bases from V and 5 bases from J, leaving 15 bases between. The CDR3 bases are TGCAGCGCTGTCGAGCCCGGGGACGAGCAGTACTTC. Protein product: CSAVEPGDEQYF.

This clone was recorded only once. The chain is built from TRBV7-6 and TRBJ1-5, with D possibly being TRBD1 (6 bases). Germline values: CDR1 SGHVS, CDR2 FNYEAQ. This CDR3 has 13 residues. Trimming took off 3 bases at V and 6 bases at J, with 9 bases between the two ends. The CDR3 bases are TGTGCCAGCAGCTTGGGGGCAGGTCAGCCCCAGCATTTT. This codes for CASSLGAGQPQHF.

J is TRBJ2-3 and V is TRBV9; a weak D match, TRBD2 (6 bases). The CDR3 is 12 amino acids. Germline assignment: CDR1 SGDLS and CDR2 YYNGEE. Trimming shortened V by 6 bases and J by 3 bases, and 8 bases separated the two germline ends. The CDR3 spells CASNGGTDTQYF. CDR3 nucleotide sequence: TGTGCCAGCAATGGAGGGACAGATACGCAGTATTTT.

The chain recombines TRBV5-6 with TRBJ2-7; D possibly corresponds to TRBD2 (6 bases). The CDR3 sequence is 14 residues long. Germline CDR1 is SGHDT and CDR2 is YYEEEE. V was shortened by 4 bases and J by 2 bases, with 13 bases between the two germline ends. CDR3 nucleotides: TGTGCCAGCAGCCGAATGGGGGGACCCTACGAGCAGTACTTC. Amino acid sequence: CASSRMGGPYEQYF.

The chain links TRBV25-1 to TRBJ1-2, with a possible D match to TRBD1 (6 bases). Germline assignment: CDR1 MGHDK and CDR2 SYGVNS. Trimming shortened V by 6 bases and J by 2 bases, and 10 bases separated the two germline ends. The CDR3 sequence is 13 residues long. The CDR3 coding sequence is TGTGCCAGCAGCCTACAGGGAAACTATGGCTACACCTTC. As protein: CASSLQGNYGYTF.

The gene calls are TRBV7-3 and TRBJ1-2; 9 nucleotides align to TRBD1. Per germline, CDR1 SGHTA and CDR2 FQGTGA. The J segment lost 8 bases and the V segment lost 3 bases, leaving 7 bases of the junction unmatched. This CDR3 has 14 residues. DNA of the CDR3: TGTGCCAGCAGCTTCACAGGGGGCAATACCGGCTACACCTTC. Translated: CASSFTGGNTGYTF.

The sample holds a few counts of this clone. The V gene is TRBV7-8, the J gene TRBJ2-4; TRBD2 matches 16 bases. This CDR3 comprises 20 residues. Germline loops: CDR1 SGHVS, CDR2 FQNEAQ. J was trimmed by 1 base and V by 4 bases; bases with no gene match: 10. CDR3 DNA sequence: TGTGCCAGCAGCTGGGGGACTAGCGGGAGGGCCGTTGGGGCCAAAAACATTCAGTACTTC. As protein: CASSWGTSGRAVGAKNIQYF.

The V and J genes are TRBV4-1 and TRBJ2-1; tentative D call: TRBD2 (5 bases). CDR1 and CDR2 (germline): MGHRA, YSYEKL. This CDR3 has 16 residues. V gave up 3 bases and J gave up 3 bases, with 15 bases separating them. CDR3 loop: CASSHVGVIDYNEQFF. CDR3 DNA: TGCGCCAGCAGCCACGTGGGAGTGATAGACTACAATGAGCAGTTCTTC.

The genes are TRBV3-1 (or the pseudogene TRBV3-2) and TRBJ2-1; tentative D call: TRBD2 (5 bases). The CDR3 consists of 18 residues. CDR1 is LGHDT and CDR2 is YNNKEL in the germline V gene (reference sequence). V was cut by 0 bases and J by 0 bases, with 15 bases left in between. CDR3 sequence: CASSQELNGGVSYNEQFF. CDR3 in DNA: TGTGCCAGCAGCCAAGAATTAAACGGAGGCGTCTCCTACAATGAGCAGTTCTTC.

The chain is built from TRBV19 and TRBJ2-3; 7 positions agree with TRBD2. V dropped 4 bases and J dropped 5; count of bases not matched to a gene: 12. The germline V gene has CDR1 LNHDA and CDR2 SQIVND (reference sequence). This CDR3 is built from 16 residues. DNA of the CDR3: TGTGCCAGTAGTAGGGCGGGAGATCCCCGGGGAGATACGCAGTATTTT. The encoded protein is CASSRAGDPRGDTQYF.

The chain couples TRBV7-9 to TRBJ1-1; D perhaps matches TRBD1 (6 bases). Trimming removed 4 bases from V and 4 bases from J, with 13 bases in between. CDR1 and CDR2 (germline): SEHNR, FQNEAQ (reference sequence). The CDR3 extends over 14 amino acids. CDR3 nucleotides: TGTGCCAGCAGCTCGTTCAGAGGGGGCACTGAAGCTTTCTTT. This codes for CASSSFRGGTEAFF.

J is TRBJ2-1 and V is TRBV7-9; the D gene is possibly TRBD1 (6 bases). The CDR3 loop spans 13 amino acids. Germline assignment: CDR1 SEHNR and CDR2 FQNEAQ (reference sequence). Trimming left V 1 base short and J 6 bases short, with 7 bases between. CDR3 protein: CASSLGTVNEQFF. The CDR3 bases are TGTGCCAGCAGCTTAGGGACAGTCAATGAGCAGTTCTTC.

The sample holds a few counts of this clone. Compared with germline, one end of the junction differs, possibly owing to a read error. This sequence joins TRBV30 and TRBJ2-5, with no clear D. This CDR3 has 11 amino acids. Germline-derived CDR1 and CDR2 are GTSNPN and SVGIG (reference sequence). The CDR3 loop is CAWGVGETQYF. The CDR3 DNA sequence: TGTGCCTGGGGTGTCGGGGAGACCCAGTACTTC.

The chain employs TRBV7-2 and TRBJ2-1; 9 positions agree with TRBD2. The CDR3 spans 14 residues. Germline V lookup: CDR1 SGHTA, CDR2 FQGNSA. V gave up 5 bases and J gave up 7 bases; unmatched junction bases: 6. The CDR3 reads CASSTGLARNEQFF. For the CDR3, the DNA is TGTGCCAGCAGCACGGGACTAGCCAGGAATGAGCAGTTCTTC.

The V and J genes are TRBV2 and TRBJ2-7, with 8 nucleotides matching TRBD1. Germline V gene lookup returns CDR1 SNHLY and CDR2 FYNNEI. The ends lost 4 bases at V and 7 bases at J; junction bases unmatched: 12. The CDR3 has 15 amino acids. The CDR3 loop is CASSVIVQGAGEQYF. DNA for the CDR3: TGTGCCAGCAGTGTGATTGTTCAGGGGGCTGGGGAGCAGTACTTC.

The chain recombines TRBV2 with TRBJ1-5; D may be TRBD1 (6 bases). V was pared by 6 bases and J by 7 bases, with 19 bases between. The germline V gene has CDR1 SNHLY and CDR2 FYNNEI. This CDR3 has 15 amino acids. CDR3 coding DNA: TGTGCCAGCAGAAGTATACAGGGAATAAGGCAGCCCCAGCATTTT. Translating it yields CASRSIQGIRQPQHF.

The chain combines TRBV11-3 with TRBJ1-6; a possible D gene is TRBD1 (5 bases). Germline CDR1 SGHNT, CDR2 YENEEA. Trimming shortened V by 3 bases and J by 10 bases, and 13 bases separated the two germline ends. The CDR3 consists of 14 residues. The CDR3 DNA follows: TGTGCCAGCAGCTTGGAGGGGAGTGGATCACCCCTCCACTTT. Translating gives CASSLEGSGSPLHF.

The chain couples TRBV5-6 to TRBJ1-6, with TRBD1 identical over 7 bases. Looked up from germline, CDR1 is SGHDT and CDR2 is YYEEEE. The CDR3 covers 17 residues. Trimming removed 4 bases from V and 6 bases from J; junction bases left unmatched: 13. The DNA of the CDR3 is TGTGCCAGCAGCCCGCTGAGGACAGGAGCTAGTAATTCACCCCTCCACTTT. It codes for CASSPLRTGASNSPLHF.

The rearrangement joins TRBV7-2 to TRBJ2-1, with 14 nucleotides matching TRBD2. The germline CDR1 and CDR2 sequences are SGHTA and FQGNSA. The trim removed 5 bases at V and 7 bases at J, leaving 4 bases unmatched. The CDR3 runs to 15 residues. The CDR3 region is CASSAGLAGANEQFF. Here the CDR3 DNA reads TGTGCCAGCAGCGCGGGACTAGCGGGAGCTAATGAGCAGTTCTTC.

This chain connects TRBV9 to TRBJ2-2; 7 nucleotides line up with TRBD1. Germline V CDR1 and CDR2: SGDLS, YYNGEE. The CDR3 runs 14 residues. J lost 6 bases, V lost 3 bases, and 5 bases had no gene match. Here the CDR3 DNA reads TGTGCCAGCAGCGAACAGGGGCCGGCCGGGGAGCTGTTTTTT. Translation: CASSEQGPAGELFF. Looking up the rest from reference TRBV9 and TRBJ2-2 gives the full variable domain: DSGVTQTPKHLITATGQRVTLRCSPRSGDLSVYWYQQSLDQGLQFLIQYYNGEERAKGNILERFSAQQFPDLHSELNLSSLELGDSALYFCASSEQGPAGELFFGEGSRLTVL.

The chain links TRBV9 to TRBJ2-3; perhaps TRBD2 as D (5 bases). V was pared by 3 bases and J by 0 bases, with 8 bases between. The germline V gene encodes CDR1 SGDLS and CDR2 YYNGEE. The CDR3 has 14 residues. CDR3 amino acids: CASSGRGSTDTQYF. In nucleotides, the CDR3 is TGTGCCAGCAGCGGGCGCGGGAGCACAGATACGCAGTATTTT.

The chain combines TRBV10-1 with TRBJ2-2; TRBD1 agrees at 7 bases. J lost 8 bases, V lost 6 bases, and 6 bases had no gene match. The length of the CDR3 is 13 residues. Germline V gene data show CDR1 as WNHNN and CDR2 as SYGVQD (reference sequence). CDR3 region: CASRDGTAGELFF. In nucleotides, the CDR3 is TGCGCCAGCAGGGATGGGACAGCAGGGGAGCTGTTTTTT.